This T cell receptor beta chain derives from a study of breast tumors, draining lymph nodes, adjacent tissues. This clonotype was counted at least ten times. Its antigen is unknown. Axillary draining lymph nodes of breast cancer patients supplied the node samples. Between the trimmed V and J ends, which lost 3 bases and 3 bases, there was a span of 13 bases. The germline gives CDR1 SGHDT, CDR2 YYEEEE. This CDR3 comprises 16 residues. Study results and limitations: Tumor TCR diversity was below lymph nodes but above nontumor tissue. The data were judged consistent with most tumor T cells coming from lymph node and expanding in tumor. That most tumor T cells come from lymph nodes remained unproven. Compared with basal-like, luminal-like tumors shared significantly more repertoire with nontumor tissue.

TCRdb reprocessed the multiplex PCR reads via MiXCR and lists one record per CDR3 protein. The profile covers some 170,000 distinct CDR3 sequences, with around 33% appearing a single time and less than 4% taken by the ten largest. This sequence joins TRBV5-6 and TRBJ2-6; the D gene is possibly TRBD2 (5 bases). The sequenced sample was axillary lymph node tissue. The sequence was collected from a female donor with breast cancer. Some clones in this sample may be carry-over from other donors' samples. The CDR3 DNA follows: TGTGCCAGCAGCTCTCTCACCGGAGGTGGGGCCAACGTCCTGACTTTC. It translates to CASSSLTGGGANVLTF.